The clone carrying this T cell receptor beta chain has only one observation. This CDR3 contains 16 residues. Trimming at V came to 5 bases and at J to 4 bases, leaving 7 bases not matched to a gene. Germline V gene data show CDR1 as KGHSH and CDR2 as LQKENI. These data originate in a study of OX40 agonist ivuxolimab in advanced cancers. For the study at large: A male proportion of about 84% was recorded, with mean age roughly 60 years and range about 20 to 79. Three patients responded partially, comprising one with hepatocellular carcinoma and two with cutaneous melanoma.

Produced via immunoSEQ multiplex PCR; TCRdb's table is partial and in-frame only. The sample lists 85,000 to 100,000 clones, around 87% seen once, with about 4% in the top ten. The TCR sequence derives from an adult with an advanced solid tumor such as melanoma, head and neck, liver or kidney cancer. This material consisted of CD4+ or CD8+ T cells sorted from blood, taken in a trial of the OX40 agonist ivuxolimab. The V gene is TRBV18, the J gene TRBJ2-5; TRBD2 matches 13 bases. CDR3 coding DNA: TGTGCCAGCTCATTTGGACTAGCGGGAGTCGGAGAGACCCAGTACTTC. This encodes CASSFGLAGVGETQYF.